The entry below gives a single TCR beta chain sequence along with its context. This sample was taken from a study of T-cell reconstitution after alpha-beta-depleted transplantation in children. V was shortened by 0 bases and J by 8 bases, with 9 bases between the two germline ends. Per germline, CDR1 SGHRS and CDR2 YFSETQ. The CDR3 contains 13 residues. Molecular barcoding with unique molecular identifiers was used for the TCRbeta library. Via MiXCR, TCRdb re-called the PCR reads, giving one row per CDR3 protein. The table has a few hundred thousand distinct CDR3 sequences, 18% seen once. Here the sequenced sample was PBMCs from the stem cell graft donor, taken from the stem cell graft. This sequence joins TRBV5-1 and TRBJ2-1, with D perhaps TRBD2 (5 bases). The source of this sequence is a human donor who donated a stem cell graft to a child with acute lymphoblastic leukemia. DNA of the CDR3: TGCGCCAGCAGCTTGGAAGGGCGGGATGAGCAGTTCTTC. Translated: CASSLEGRDEQFF.